This T cell receptor (beta chain) emerged from a study of T cells of healthy individuals. TCRdb ran MiXCR on the 5' RACE reads and lists one entry per CDR3 protein. Of around 98,000 distinct CDR3 sequences in the sample, under 20% are singletons; the top ten hold approximately 5.7%. This clonotype was picked up a small number of times. Trimming shortened V by 2 bases and J by 3 bases, and 14 bases separated the two germline ends. This CDR3 is 16 amino acids long. Germline V gives CDR1 SGDLS, CDR2 YYNGEE. This sequence originates from a human donor in good health. The rearrangement uses TRBV9 and TRBJ2-2, with D possibly called TRBD1 or TRBD2 (6 bases each). The CDR3 loop reads CASSVPGGRDTGELFF. CDR3 coding DNA: TGTGCCAGCAGCGTCCCCGGGGGCCGGGACACCGGGGAGCTGTTTTTT.